What follows are 11 T cell receptor beta chains derived from one specimen sequenced in a study of a mutant IDH1 vaccine in newly diagnosed glioma (dated by TCRdb to the early 2020s). The sample's time point label, decoded: baseline, week 1 (first vaccination visit). The treatment or condition label on this specimen signifies: pre-vaccination baseline after standard-of-care therapy. To prepare the library, the immunoSEQ multiplex PCR assay was applied. TCRdb took over this immuneACCESS table, retaining in-frame rearrangements with V and J assigned. Such tables are incomplete; in checked studies, under half of the missing clones stem from an unresolved V gene, and the remainder is unexplained. The sample includes roughly 38,000 clones, with about 73% observed a single time. About 9.1% of the sample belongs to the ten largest clones. Sequences were derived from PBMCs, sampled from a glioma patient treated with radiotherapy, temozolomide or both. These TCRs come from a man between 40 and 49 years old with glioma. Some clones in this sample may be carry-over from other donors' samples.

The chain uses TRBV5-6 and TRBJ1-2; the D gene is possibly TRBD1 (5 bases). CDR1 is SGHDT and CDR2 is YYEEEE in the germline V gene. The CDR3 covers 13 residues. V lost 2 bases, J lost 4 bases, and 9 bases lay in between. CDR3 sequence reads: CASSFGGSYGYTF. CDR3 sequence (DNA): TGTGCCAGCAGCTTTGGGGGGAGCTATGGCTACACCTTC.

The V call is TRBV6-1, the J call TRBJ2-3, with 11 nucleotides matching TRBD2. This CDR3 region has 17 residues. Germline trimming cut 4 bases from V and 0 bases from J; bases unmatched to any gene: 6. Germline V gene lookup returns CDR1 MNHNS and CDR2 SASEGT. CDR3 sequence reads: CASSANLAGGSTDTQYF. The CDR3 DNA sequence: TGTGCCAGCAGTGCAAATTTAGCGGGGGGGAGCACAGATACGCAGTATTTT.

The CDR3 DNA reads TGTGCCAGCAGTGATGCCAGGGAGAATCAGCCCCAGCATTTT. This encodes CASSDARENQPQHF. The chain uses TRBV25-1 and TRBJ1-5; maybe TRBD1 (5 bases). This CDR3 comprises 14 residues. Trimming left V 3 bases short and J 4 bases short, with 10 bases between. Germline V gene lookup returns CDR1 MGHDK and CDR2 SYGVNS.

This clone has just one count. The rearrangement joins TRBV5-1 to TRBJ1-2, with 10 bases fitting TRBD1. Germline V gives CDR1 SGHRS, CDR2 YFSETQ. V trimming: 1 base; J trimming: 5 bases; junction bases outside the gene matches: 2. The CDR3 runs 14 residues. The CDR3 region has the DNA TGCGCCAGCAGCTTGCCGGGACAGGGGTATGGCTACACCTTC. Residues: CASSLPGQGYGYTF.

The rearrangement uses TRBV10-2 and TRBJ1-5; D unclear. Trimming took 5 bases from V and 4 from J, leaving 9 bases between them. The CDR3 is made up of 13 amino acids. Germline V CDR1 and CDR2: WSHSY, SAAADI. Here the CDR3 DNA reads TGCGCCAGCAGTCGGGCGGGAAATCAGCCCCAGCATTTT. Translation gives CASSRAGNQPQHF.

Relative to its sample, this clone is medium-sized (0.01 to 0.1%). The CDR3 nucleotides read TGTGCTAGTGGTTTGGAGAGAAGAGCGGGGCCCTCGAGTGAGCAGTTCTTC. This gives the protein CASGLERRAGPSSEQFF. V is TRBV12-5 and J is TRBJ2-1; 7 bases match TRBD2. The CDR3 sequence is 17 residues long. In germline, CDR1 is LGHNT, CDR2 FRNRAP. V lost 1 base, J lost 9 bases, and 15 bases stayed unmatched.

This chain uses TRBV4-1 with TRBJ1-4; 10 nucleotides align to TRBD1. The CDR3 is 15 amino acids. The junction had 4 bases not matched to a gene; V was cut back by 3 bases and J by 6 bases. Germline values: CDR1 MGHRA, CDR2 YSYEKL. In DNA form, the CDR3 reads TGCGCCAGCAGCCATACCGGGACAGGGGATGAAAAACTGTTTTTT. Amino acids: CASSHTGTGDEKLFF.

This clone was counted a few times. The CDR3, as DNA: TGTGCCATCTGGGGGGGCATCAATCAGCCCCAGCATTTT. Its protein product is CAIWGGINQPQHF. The rearrangement uses TRBV10-3 and TRBJ1-5; TRBD1 is a possible D gene (6 bases). Germline V gene lookup returns CDR1 ENHRY and CDR2 SYGVKD. V was clipped by 8 bases and J by 3 bases, with 11 bases between them. This CDR3 contains 13 residues.

The chain has TRBV2 and TRBJ2-7, with TRBD1 matching 8 bases. Germline CDR1 SNHLY, CDR2 FYNNEI. The CDR3 is made up of 13 amino acids. Trimming took 7 bases from V and 2 from J; bases not matched to a gene: 4. The chain's CDR3 is CASTAGGPYEQYF. CDR3 bases: TGTGCCAGCACGGCAGGGGGCCCCTACGAGCAGTACTTC. Complete variable domain (other parts from reference TRBV2 and TRBJ2-7): EPEVTQTPSHQVTQMGQEVILRCVPISNHLYFYWYRQILGQKVEFLVSFYNNEISEKSEIFDDQFSVERPDGSNFTLKIRSTKLEDSAMYFCASTAGGPYEQYFGPGTRLTVT.

As concerns this clone: The sample holds other DNA sequences that translate to the same CDR3. The chain employs TRBV5-6 and TRBJ1-2, with TRBD1 matching 11 bases. The CDR3 is made up of 14 amino acids. Losses at the gene ends were 4 bases for V and 3 bases for J; bases not matched to a gene: 2. Germline V gene sequence: CDR1 SGHDT, CDR2 YYEEEE. For the CDR3, the DNA is TGTGCCAGCAGCCCGGGACAGGGGGACTATGGCTACACCTTC. It codes for CASSPGQGDYGYTF.

The J gene is TRBJ2-3, the V gene TRBV5-1, with 7 bases lining up with TRBD2. The CDR3 totals 13 residues. Germline V gene sequence: CDR1 SGHRS, CDR2 YFSETQ. Unmatched junction bases numbered 3, after V lost 2 bases and J lost 6 bases. CDR3 nucleotide sequence: TGCGCCAGCAGCTTAGCGGGGACCGATACGCAGTATTTT. Its translation: CASSLAGTDTQYF.